This is a list of T cell receptor beta chains from one sample in a study of neurological immune-mediated disorders. TCRdb fed the 5' RACE reads into MiXCR, producing one record per CDR3 protein. The table records roughly 80,000 distinct CDR3 sequences, 17% of them present only once. The sample was PBMCs. The receptors shown here come from a woman aged 35 to 49 in good health. The conserved cysteine and the conserved F or W are not part of the CDR3 here. The order of the fields is V gene, J gene, CDR3 protein.

TRBV7-2,TRBJ2-3,ASSLEGASTDTQY
TRBV4-3,TRBJ1-2,ASSQETGVNYGYT
TRBV7-2,TRBJ2-2,ASSSQTGNTGELF
TRBV4-2,TRBJ1-6,ASSYRGEGGSPLH
TRBV19,TRBJ1-4,ASSRDREGEKLF
TRBV27,TRBJ1-1,ASRLGGTMNTEAF
TRBV20-1,TRBJ1-5,TDRGRNQPQH
TRBV19,TRBJ2-4,ASSIGRGRRAKNIQY
TRBV7-2,TRBJ1-2,ASSLYQGANYGYT
TRBV27,TRBJ1-1,ASRGMNTEAF
TRBV4-3,TRBJ2-2,ASSQTRGGELF
TRBV29-1,TRBJ2-2,SVEEARETGELF
TRBV6-2/TRBV6-3,TRBJ2-2,ASSSQGSGELF
TRBV20-1,TRBJ2-3,SARPGGLTSDTQY
TRBV7-8,TRBJ2-3,ASSLERTINTQY
TRBV7-2,TRBJ2-5,ASNPSGGGQETQY
TRBV20-1,TRBJ1-6,SARDGPDSSPLH
TRBV20-1,TRBJ1-3,SATQGAGNTIY
TRBV20-1,TRBJ2-3,SARWGDTQY
TRBV5-1,TRBJ2-3,ASSPGTSPDTQY
TRBV20-1,TRBJ2-5,SAVPVAAGLQETQY
TRBV4-2,TRBJ2-5,ASSPGLEVQETQY
TRBV20-1,TRBJ2-5,SASGTLFQETQY
TRBV2,TRBJ2-7,ASSAESGGNEQY
TRBV20-1,TRBJ2-3,SAFSSSRGSTDTQY
TRBV12-3/TRBV12-4,TRBJ2-3,ASRPTSPRGLTDTQY
TRBV10-3,TRBJ2-7,AISGGQGGIDEQY
TRBV4-2,TRBJ1-6,ASSLEPSSYNSPLH
TRBV7-8,TRBJ2-3,ASSLVRGGGRTDTQY
TRBV29-1,TRBJ2-3,SVDFIIRGYTDTQY
TRBV4-2,TRBJ1-4,ASSQVRGAGGEKLF
TRBV5-4,TRBJ2-7,ASSFGTGTYEQY
TRBV4-1,TRBJ1-2,ASSQGWGTNYGYT
TRBV25-1,TRBJ1-2,ASSGVKGSGGYT
TRBV20-1,TRBJ1-1,SARDIGTGGQAF
TRBV5-1,TRBJ2-3,ASSLANRFTDTQY
TRBV24-1,TRBJ2-1,ATSDEQNIYNEQF
TRBV7-2,TRBJ2-3,ASSIPGLAITDTQY
TRBV20-1,TRBJ2-1,SATPDPSRNEQF
TRBV14,TRBJ2-3,ASSQDLRSTQY
TRBV7-9,TRBJ1-1,ASSTRANTEAF
TRBV4-3,TRBJ1-1,ASSQVSGGNTEAF
TRBV6-5,TRBJ1-6,ASSIGRGLLH
TRBV7-2,TRBJ2-5,ASSLYPSGDFKETQY
TRBV5-1,TRBJ1-6,ASSLVQGKRGTYNSPLH
TRBV15,TRBJ1-2,ATSRAGPRGRYGYT
TRBV5-1,TRBJ1-1,ASSLDATANTEAF
TRBV9,TRBJ2-3,ASSPGGGPRTDTQY
TRBV12-3/TRBV12-4,TRBJ1-2,ASSFVEIARGYT
TRBV18,TRBJ1-1,ASSPPLGRTEAF
TRBV9,TRBJ2-5,ASSAHPSPAEGTQY
TRBV28,TRBJ1-2,ASSPLGRQGDGYT
TRBV3-1,TRBJ2-5,ASSQDYGLGETQY